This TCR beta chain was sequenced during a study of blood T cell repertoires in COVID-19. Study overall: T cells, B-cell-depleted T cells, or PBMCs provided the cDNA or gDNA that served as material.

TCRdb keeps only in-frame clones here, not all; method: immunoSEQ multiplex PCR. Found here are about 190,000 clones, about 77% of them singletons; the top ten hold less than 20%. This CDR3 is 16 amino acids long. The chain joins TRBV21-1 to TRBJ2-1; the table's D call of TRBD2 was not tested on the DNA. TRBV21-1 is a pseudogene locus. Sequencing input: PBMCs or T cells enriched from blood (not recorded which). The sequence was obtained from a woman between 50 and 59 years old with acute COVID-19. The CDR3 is CASSPRAGGPYNEQFF. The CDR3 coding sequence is TGTGCCAGCAGCCCAAGGGCGGGGGGCCCCTACAATGAGCAGTTCTTC.